This T cell receptor (beta chain) was retrieved from a study of radiotherapy plus CTLA-4 blockade in lung cancer. The CDR3 is 18 amino acids. The germline V gene has CDR1 SGDLS and CDR2 YYNGEE. V lost 0 bases, J lost 0 bases, and 9 bases stayed unmatched. This table comes from immunoSEQ multiplex PCR, and its TCRdb copy is limited to in-frame clones, with some not included. The sample includes around 45,000 clones, 73% of them seen just once. Sequencing was performed on peripheral blood, taken from a patient treated with radiotherapy plus ipilimumab. This TCR derives from a human donor with non-small cell lung cancer who had a complete response to radiotherapy plus ipilimumab. The rearrangement links TRBV9 to TRBJ2-5, with 9 nucleotides matching TRBD2. For the CDR3, the DNA is TGTGCCAGCAGCGTAGGTGGTAGCGGGGGTTCGTACCAAGAGACCCAGTACTTC. Its translation is CASSVGGSGGSYQETQYF.